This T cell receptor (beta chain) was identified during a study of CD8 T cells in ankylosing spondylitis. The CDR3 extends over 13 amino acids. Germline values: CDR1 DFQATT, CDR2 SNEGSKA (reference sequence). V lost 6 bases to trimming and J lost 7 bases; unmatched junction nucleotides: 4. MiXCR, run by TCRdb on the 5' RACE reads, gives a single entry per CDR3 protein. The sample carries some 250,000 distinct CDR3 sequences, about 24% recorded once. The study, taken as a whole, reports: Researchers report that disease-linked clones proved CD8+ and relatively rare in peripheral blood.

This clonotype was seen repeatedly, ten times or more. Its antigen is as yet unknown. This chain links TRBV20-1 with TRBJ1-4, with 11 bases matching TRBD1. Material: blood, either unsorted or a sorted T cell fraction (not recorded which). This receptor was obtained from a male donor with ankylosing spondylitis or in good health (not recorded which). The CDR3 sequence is CSARTGGGEKLFF. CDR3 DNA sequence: TGCAGTGCCAGGACAGGGGGCGGTGAAAAACTGTTTTTT.